This T cell receptor beta chain was obtained from a study of blood T cell repertoires in COVID-19. Here immunoSEQ multiplex PCR was the method, and the copy in TCRdb shows in-frame clones only, minus some. The data contain about 160,000 clones, around four fifths of them singletons. This clone is a singleton in its sample. V was cut by 5 bases and J by 5 bases, with 12 bases left in between. Per the germline V gene, CDR1 is WNHNN and CDR2 is SYGVQD (reference sequence). The CDR3 sequence is 13 residues long. Sequencing was done on a sample of peripheral blood. The chain combines TRBV10-1 with TRBJ1-1; no clear D gene. The clonotype originates from a woman aged 80 or older with active or convalescent COVID-19. CDR3: CASSSDAGTEAFF. CDR3 in DNA: TGCGCCAGCAGTTCGGACGCGGGGACTGAAGCTTTCTTT.